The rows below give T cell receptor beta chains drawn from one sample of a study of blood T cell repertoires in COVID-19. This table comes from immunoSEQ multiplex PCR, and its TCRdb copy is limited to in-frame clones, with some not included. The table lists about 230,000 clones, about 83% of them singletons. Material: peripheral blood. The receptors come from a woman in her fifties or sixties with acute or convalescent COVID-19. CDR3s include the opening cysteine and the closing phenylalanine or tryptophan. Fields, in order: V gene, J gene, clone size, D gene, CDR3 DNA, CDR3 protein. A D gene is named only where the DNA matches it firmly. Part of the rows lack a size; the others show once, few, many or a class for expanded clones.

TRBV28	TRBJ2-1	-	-	TGTGCCAGCAGCGTACGGGACTCTCGAAGCAATGAGCAGTTCTTC	CASSVRDSRSNEQFF
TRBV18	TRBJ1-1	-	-	TGTGCCAGCTCGACACAGAACACTGAAGCTTTCTTT	CASSTQNTEAFF
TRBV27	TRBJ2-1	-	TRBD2	TGTGCCAGCAGTTTAGACGGGAGGGGCAATGAGCAGTTCTTC	CASSLDGRGNEQFF
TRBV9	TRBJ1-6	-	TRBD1	TGTGCCAGCAGCTCCGAGGGACAGTATAATTCACCCCTCCACTTT	CASSSEGQYNSPLHF
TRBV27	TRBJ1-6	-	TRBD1	TGTGCCAGCAGGAACTGGGACAGGAACAATTCACCCCTCCACTTT	CASRNWDRNNSPLHF
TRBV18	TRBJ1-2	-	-	TGTGCCAGCTCACTTGAACTATATGGCTACACCTTC	CASSLELYGYTF
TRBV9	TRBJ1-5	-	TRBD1	TGTGCCAGCAGCTCGACAGGGAACAATCAGCCCCAGCATTTT	CASSSTGNNQPQHF
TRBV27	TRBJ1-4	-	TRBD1	TGTGCCAGCAGCCGAGACAGGGTTGGGGAAAAACTGTTTTTT	CASSRDRVGEKLFF
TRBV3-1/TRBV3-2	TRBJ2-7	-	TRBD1	TGTGCCAGCAGCCCGACAGGGAGCTCCTACGAGCAGTACTTC	CASSPTGSSYEQYF
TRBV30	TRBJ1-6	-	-	TGTGCCTGTGCCTCATCGGGTTTTAATTCACCCCTCCACTTT	CACASSGFNSPLHF
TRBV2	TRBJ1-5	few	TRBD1	TGTGCCAGCAGTTACAGGGGGAGTTACAATCAGCCCCAGCATTTT	CASSYRGSYNQPQHF
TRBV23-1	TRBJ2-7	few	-	TGCGCCAGCAGTCAAGGGTCTCAGGCGAGTTGGGCCTACGAGCAGTACTTC	CASSQGSQASWAYEQYF
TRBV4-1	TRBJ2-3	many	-	TGCGCCAGCAGCCAAGCCCTTCTACTAGCTGCCACAGATACGCAGTATTTT	CASSQALLLAATDTQYF
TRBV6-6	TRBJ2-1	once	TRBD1	TGTGCCAGCAGTTACACGGACAGGAGGAATGAGCAGTTCTTC	CASSYTDRRNEQFF
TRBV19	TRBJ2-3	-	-	TGTGCCAGTAGTATTCGACGACTAGGCACAGATACGCAGTATTTT	CASSIRRLGTDTQYF
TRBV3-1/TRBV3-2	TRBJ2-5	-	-	TGTGCCAGCAGCCATCTTTCACTACGAGAGACCCAGTACTTC	CASSHLSLRETQYF
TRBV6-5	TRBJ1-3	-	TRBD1	TGTGCCAGCAGATTGACAGGGTCTGGAAACACCATATATTTT	CASRLTGSGNTIYF
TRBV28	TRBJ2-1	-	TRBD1	TGTGCCAGCAGCTTCAGGGACAGCTTACAGAATGAGCAGTTCTTC	CASSFRDSLQNEQFF
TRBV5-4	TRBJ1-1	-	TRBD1	TGTGCCAGCAGCAGTAGGGACAGGAACACTGAAGCTTTCTTT	CASSSRDRNTEAFF
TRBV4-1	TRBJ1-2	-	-	TGCGCCAGCAGCCAAGAGGTGGCAGGGAGGGGTGGCTACACCTTC	CASSQEVAGRGGYTF
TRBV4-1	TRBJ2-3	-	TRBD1	TGCGCCAGCAGCCAAGCTGGACAGGGGGCCAGCGATACGCAGTATTTT	CASSQAGQGASDTQYF
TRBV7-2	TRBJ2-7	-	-	TGTGCCAGCAGCACCGCCCTTGGCGGGGTCACCTACGAGCAGTACTTC	CASSTALGGVTYEQYF
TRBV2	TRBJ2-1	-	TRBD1	TGTGCCAGCAGTGTCCGGGACAGCGACAATGAGCAGTTCTTC	CASSVRDSDNEQFF
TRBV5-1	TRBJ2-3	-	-	TGCGCCAGCAACCAGGCCAGCCTCACGAATACGCAGTATTTT	CASNQASLTNTQYF
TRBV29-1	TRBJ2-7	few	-	TGCAGCGTTGAGAGGGAGGACGAGCAGTACTTC	CSVEREDEQYF
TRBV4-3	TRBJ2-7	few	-	TGCGCCAGCAGCCAAGATCACGGCTACGAGCAGTACTTC	CASSQDHGYEQYF
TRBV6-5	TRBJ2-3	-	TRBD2	TGTGCCAGCAGTTACGGCCTAGCGGGGGGGTATACGCAGTATTTT	CASSYGLAGGYTQYF
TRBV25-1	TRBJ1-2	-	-	TGTGCCAGCAGTGAGACCGCCGAGCGACAGATCGATGGCTACACCTTC	CASSETAERQIDGYTF
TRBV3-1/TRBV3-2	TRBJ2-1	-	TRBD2	TGTGCCAGCAGCCCCGGACTAGCGGGGGGCTACAATGAGCAGTTCTTC	CASSPGLAGGYNEQFF
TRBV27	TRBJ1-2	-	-	TGTGCCAGCAGTTCCGTGGGGGCCTATGGCTACACCTTC	CASSSVGAYGYTF
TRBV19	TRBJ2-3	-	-	TGTGCCAGTAGTCCGGGGGATAGCACAGATACGCAGTATTTT	CASSPGDSTDTQYF
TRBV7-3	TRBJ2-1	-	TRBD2	TGTGCCAGCAGCTTAACGGGCCGGGACTATAGGTTCGGTGAGCAGTTCTTC	CASSLTGRDYRFGEQFF